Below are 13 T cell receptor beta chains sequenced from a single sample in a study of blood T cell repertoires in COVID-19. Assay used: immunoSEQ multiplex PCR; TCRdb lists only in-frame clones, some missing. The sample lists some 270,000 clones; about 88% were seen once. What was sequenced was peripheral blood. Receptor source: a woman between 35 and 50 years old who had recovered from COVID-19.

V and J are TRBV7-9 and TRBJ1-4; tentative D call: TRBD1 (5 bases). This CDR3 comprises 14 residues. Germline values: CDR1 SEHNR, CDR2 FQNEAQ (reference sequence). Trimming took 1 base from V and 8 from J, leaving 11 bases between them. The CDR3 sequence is CASSLGGVGEKLFF. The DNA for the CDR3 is TGTGCCAGCAGCTTAGGGGGGGTCGGCGAAAAACTGTTTTTT.

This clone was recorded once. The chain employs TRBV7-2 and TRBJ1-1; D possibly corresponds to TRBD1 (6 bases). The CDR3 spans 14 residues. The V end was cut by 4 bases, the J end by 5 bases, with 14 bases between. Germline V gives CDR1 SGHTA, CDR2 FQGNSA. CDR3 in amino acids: CASSSQGGGTEAFF. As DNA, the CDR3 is TGTGCCAGCAGCTCGCAGGGAGGGGGAACTGAAGCTTTCTTT.

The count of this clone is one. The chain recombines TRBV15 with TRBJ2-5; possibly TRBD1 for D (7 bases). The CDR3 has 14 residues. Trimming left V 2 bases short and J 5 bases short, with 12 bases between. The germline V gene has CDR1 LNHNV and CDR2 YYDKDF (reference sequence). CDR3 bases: TGTGCCACCAGCAGATCCAGGGGGGAGGAGACCCAGTACTTC. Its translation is CATSRSRGEETQYF.

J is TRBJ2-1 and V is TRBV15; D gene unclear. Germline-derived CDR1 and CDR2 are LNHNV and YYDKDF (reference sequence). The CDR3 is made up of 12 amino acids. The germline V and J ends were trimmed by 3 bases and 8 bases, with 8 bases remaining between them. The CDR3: CATSSGWYEQFF. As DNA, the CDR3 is TGTGCCACCAGCAGCGGTTGGTATGAGCAGTTCTTC.

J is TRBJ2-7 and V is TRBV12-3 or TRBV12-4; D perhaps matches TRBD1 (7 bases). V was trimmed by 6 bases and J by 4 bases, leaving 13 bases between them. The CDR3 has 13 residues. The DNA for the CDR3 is TGTGCCAGCAGAACGACAGGGAGGTACGAGCAGTACTTC. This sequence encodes CASRTTGRYEQYF.

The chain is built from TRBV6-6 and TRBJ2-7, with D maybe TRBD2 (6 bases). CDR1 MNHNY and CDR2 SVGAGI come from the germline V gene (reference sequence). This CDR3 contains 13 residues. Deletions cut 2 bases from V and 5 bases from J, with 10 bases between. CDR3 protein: CASSYGRSNEQYV. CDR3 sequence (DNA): TGTGCCAGCAGTTACGGGAGGTCTAACGAGCAGTACGTC.

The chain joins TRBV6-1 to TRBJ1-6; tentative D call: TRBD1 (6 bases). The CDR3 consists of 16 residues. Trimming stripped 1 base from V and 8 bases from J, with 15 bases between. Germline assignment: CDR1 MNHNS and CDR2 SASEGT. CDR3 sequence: CASSEGAGGAHSPLHF. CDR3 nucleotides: TGTGCCAGCAGTGAAGGTGCGGGGGGGGCACATTCACCCCTCCACTTT.

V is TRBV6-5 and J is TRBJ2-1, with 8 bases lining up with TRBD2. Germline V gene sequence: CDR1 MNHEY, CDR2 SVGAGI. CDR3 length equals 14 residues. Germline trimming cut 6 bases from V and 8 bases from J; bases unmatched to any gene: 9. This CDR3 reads CASSPGLEFYEQFF. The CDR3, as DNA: TGTGCCAGCAGCCCGGGACTAGAATTTTATGAGCAGTTCTTC.

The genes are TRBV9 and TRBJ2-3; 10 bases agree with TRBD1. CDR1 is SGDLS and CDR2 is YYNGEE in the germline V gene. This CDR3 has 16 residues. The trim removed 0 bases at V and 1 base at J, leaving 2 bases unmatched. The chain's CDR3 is CASSVAGTGGTDTQYF. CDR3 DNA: TGTGCCAGCAGCGTAGCCGGGACAGGGGGCACAGATACGCAGTATTTT. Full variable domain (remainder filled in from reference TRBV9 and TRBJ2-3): DSGVTQTPKHLITATGQRVTLRCSPRSGDLSVYWYQQSLDQGLQFLIQYYNGEERAKGNILERFSAQQFPDLHSELNLSSLELGDSALYFCASSVAGTGGTDTQYFGPGTRLTVL.

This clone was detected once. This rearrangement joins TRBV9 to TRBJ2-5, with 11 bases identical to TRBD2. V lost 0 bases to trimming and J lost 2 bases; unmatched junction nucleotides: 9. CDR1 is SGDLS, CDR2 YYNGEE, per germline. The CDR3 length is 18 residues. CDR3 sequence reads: CASSVATGGTSGQETQYF. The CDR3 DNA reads TGTGCCAGCAGCGTAGCTACAGGGGGGACTAGCGGACAAGAGACCCAGTACTTC.

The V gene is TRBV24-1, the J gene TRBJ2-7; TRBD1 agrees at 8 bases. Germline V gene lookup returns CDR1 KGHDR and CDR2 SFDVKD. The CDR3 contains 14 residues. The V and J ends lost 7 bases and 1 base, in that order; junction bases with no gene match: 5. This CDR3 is CATSQTGVSYEQYF. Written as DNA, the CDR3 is TGTGCCACCAGCCAGACAGGGGTTTCCTACGAGCAGTACTTC.

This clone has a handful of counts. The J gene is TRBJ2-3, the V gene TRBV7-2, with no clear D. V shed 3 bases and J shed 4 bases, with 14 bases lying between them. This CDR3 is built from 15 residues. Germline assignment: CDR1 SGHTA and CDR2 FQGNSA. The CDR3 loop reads CASSLFSLLADTQYF. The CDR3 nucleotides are TGTGCCAGCAGCTTGTTTTCACTGCTTGCAGATACGCAGTATTTT.

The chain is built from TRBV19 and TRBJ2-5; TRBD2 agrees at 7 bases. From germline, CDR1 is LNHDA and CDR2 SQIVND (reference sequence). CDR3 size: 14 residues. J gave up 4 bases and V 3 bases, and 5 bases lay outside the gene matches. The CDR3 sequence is CASSIPGGTETQYF. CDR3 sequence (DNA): TGTGCCAGTAGTATTCCGGGGGGAACAGAGACCCAGTACTTC. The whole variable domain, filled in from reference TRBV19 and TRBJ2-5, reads DGGITQSPKYLFRKEGQNVTLSCEQNLNHDAMYWYRQDPGQGLRLIYYSQIVNDFQKGDIAEGYSVSREKKESFPLTVTSAQKNPTAFYLCASSIPGGTETQYFGPGTRLLVL.